A single sample gave rise to the 32 T cell receptor beta chains below, sequenced in a study of blood T cell repertoires in COVID-19. The repertoire was sequenced with immunoSEQ multiplex PCR; TCRdb's copy has only in-frame clones and lacks some. The data hold some 190,000 clones, with around three quarters observed a single time. Input material: PBMCs or T cells enriched from blood (not recorded which). The receptors shown here come from a woman between 50 and 59 years old with acute COVID-19.

This chain links TRBV3-1 (or the pseudogene TRBV3-2) with TRBJ2-1; the match to TRBD2 covers 11 bases. CDR3 size: 16 residues. Unmatched junction bases numbered 9, after V lost 4 bases and J lost 7 bases. Germline CDR1 LGHDT, CDR2 YNNKEL (reference sequence). The CDR3 DNA reads TGTGCCAGCAGCCCGAATAGCGGGGGGGCCGTGAATGAGCAGTTCTTC. This encodes CASSPNSGGAVNEQFF.

This rearrangement joins TRBV19 to TRBJ2-3, with 12 nucleotides matching TRBD2. The CDR3 is 19 amino acids. Trimming at V came to 1 base and at J to 4 bases, leaving 12 bases not matched to a gene. The germline CDR1 and CDR2 sequences are LNHDA and SQIVND (reference sequence). CDR3 bases: TGTGCCAGTAGTATAGGACTAGCGGGGGTTGCGACCCCTCCAGATACGCAGTATTTT. The encoded protein is CASSIGLAGVATPPDTQYF.

With respect to this clone: An end of the junction does not agree with germline; a read error may underlie this. This chain joins TRBV5-4 and TRBJ1-2; 9 nucleotides match TRBD1. The CDR3 length is 19 residues. Germline CDR1 is SGHNT and CDR2 is YYREEE (reference sequence). CDR3: CASSLGGRDRVTPNHGYTF. The DNA for the CDR3 is TGTGCCAGCAGCTTGGGAGGTCGGGACAGGGTTACCCCTAACCATGGCTACACCTTC.

V and J are TRBV7-2 and TRBJ1-1; TRBD1 agrees at 10 bases. The CDR3 has 14 residues. Losses at the gene ends were 3 bases for V and 8 bases for J; bases not matched to a gene: 6. CDR1 and CDR2 from the germline V gene are SGHTA and FQGNSA. The CDR3 DNA reads TGTGCCAGCAGCTTCCTCCGGGACAGGGGCGAAGCTTTCTTT. This sequence encodes CASSFLRDRGEAFF.

The rearrangement uses TRBV11-1 and TRBJ2-5; a weak D match, TRBD2 (6 bases). CDR1 is SGHAT and CDR2 is FQDESV in the germline V gene (reference sequence). The CDR3 is 16 amino acids. The V end lost 6 bases, the J end lost 0 bases, and 17 bases lay between the germline ends. The DNA for the CDR3 is TGTGCCAGCAGTTCAGGGTGGGGGGTGTACCAAGAGACCCAGTACTTC. Encoded protein: CASSSGWGVYQETQYF. Full variable domain (outside the CDR3, taken from reference TRBV11-1 and TRBJ2-5): EAEVAQSPRYKITEKSQAVAFWCDPISGHATLYWYRQILGQGPELLVQFQDESVVDDSQLPKDRFSAERLKGVDSTLKIQPAELGDSAMYLCASSSGWGVYQETQYFGPGTRLLVL.

The gene calls are TRBV6-5 and TRBJ2-2; TRBD1 is a possible D gene (6 bases). Trimming removed 6 bases from V and 5 bases from J, with 13 bases in between. Germline V gene lookup returns CDR1 MNHEY and CDR2 SVGAGI. The CDR3 runs to 14 residues. The DNA of the CDR3 is TGTGCCAGCAGACCAGGGGTGAGAACCGGGGAGCTGTTTTTT. It is translated as CASRPGVRTGELFF.

V is TRBV11-2 and J is TRBJ1-2; 7 bases are a match to TRBD1. Germline V CDR1 and CDR2: SGHAT, FQNNGV. The CDR3 contains 14 residues. V gave up 0 bases and J gave up 8 bases; unmatched junction bases: 6. CDR3 residues: CASSLDWSRGGYTF. The CDR3 coding sequence is TGTGCCAGCAGCTTAGATTGGTCCAGGGGGGGCTACACCTTC.

The CDR3 reads CASSYTSGGDSLTDTQYF. The CDR3 DNA sequence: TGCGCCAGCAGCTATACTAGCGGGGGGGATTCACTCACAGATACGCAGTATTTT. V and J are TRBV4-1 and TRBJ2-3, with 13 bases that match TRBD2. This CDR3 is 18 amino acids long. Trimming took 5 bases from V and 2 from J; bases not matched to a gene: 10. CDR1 is MGHRA and CDR2 is YSYEKL in the germline V gene.

V gene TRBV5-1 combines with J gene TRBJ1-1, with a possible D match to TRBD1 (6 bases). The CDR3 sequence is 17 residues long. The V end was cut by 0 bases, the J end by 0 bases, with 15 bases between. Germline assignment: CDR1 SGHRS and CDR2 YFSETQ. DNA for the CDR3: TGCGCCAGCAGCTTGGGGTCCGGTCAGGGGATGAACACTGAAGCTTTCTTT. It specifies CASSLGSGQGMNTEAFF.

This clone was counted between two and nine times. The rearrangement links TRBV7-8 to TRBJ2-1; D is possibly TRBD2 (7 bases). V was cut by 6 bases and J by 10 bases, with 13 bases left in between. Germline loops: CDR1 SGHVS, CDR2 FQNEAQ. The length of the CDR3 is 12 residues. As DNA, the CDR3 is TGTGCCAGCAGAAGGGGAGGGGGAGAGCAGTTCTTC. Amino acids: CASRRGGGEQFF. The full variable domain, in which reference TRBV7-8 and TRBJ2-1 provide the parts outside the CDR3, is GAGVSQSPRYKVAKRGQDVALRCDPISGHVSLFWYQQALGQGPEFLTYFQNEAQLDKSGLPSDRFFAERPEGSVSTLKIQRTQQEDSAVYLCASRRGGGEQFFGPGTRLTVL.

The rearrangement links TRBV2 to TRBJ1-4; 9 bases agree with TRBD1. The CDR3 length is 15 residues. J was trimmed by 7 bases and V by 6 bases; bases with no gene match: 9. Germline assignment: CDR1 SNHLY and CDR2 FYNNEI. For the CDR3, the DNA is TGTGCCAGCAGACGTCGGGGGACAGGGTCTGAAAAACTGTTTTTT. Translating it yields CASRRRGTGSEKLFF.

This chain connects TRBV3-1 (or the pseudogene TRBV3-2) to TRBJ1-5; possibly TRBD1 for D (5 bases). Germline CDR1 LGHDT, CDR2 YNNKEL (reference sequence). V was cut by 3 bases and J by 2 bases, with 14 bases left in between. The CDR3 loop spans 16 amino acids. CDR3 nucleotides: TGTGCCAGCAGCCAGTTCGCCGGGGGAGGCAATCAGCCCCAGCATTTT. Its translation: CASSQFAGGGNQPQHF.

This clone has a handful of counts. J is TRBJ1-5 and V is TRBV2, with 9 bases aligning to TRBD1. The V gene end was trimmed by 6 bases and the J gene end by 0 bases; junction bases not matched to a gene: 3. The CDR3 covers 15 residues. From germline, CDR1 is SNHLY and CDR2 FYNNEI. DNA of the CDR3: TGTGCCAGCAGCAGGACAGGGGTTAGCAATCAGCCCCAGCATTTT. The encoded protein is CASSRTGVSNQPQHF.

The chain carries TRBV28 and TRBJ1-5; weak D call: TRBD1 (5 bases). Deletions cut 5 bases from V and 7 bases from J, with 9 bases between. Per the germline V gene, CDR1 is MDHEN and CDR2 is SYDVKM. The CDR3 consists of 12 residues. The CDR3 DNA reads as TGTGCCAGCAGTAATCAGGGACAGCCCCAGCATTTT. Its protein is CASSNQGQPQHF.

Notes on this clone: Other DNA sequences in this specimen translate into the identical CDR3. This sequence joins TRBV7-3 and TRBJ2-6; 9 positions agree with TRBD1. J lost 4 bases, V lost 0 bases, and 4 bases had no gene match. Germline V CDR1 and CDR2: SGHTA, FQGTGA. The CDR3 is 17 residues long. Here the CDR3 reads CASSLTGTGSGANVLTF. The CDR3 nucleotides read TGTGCCAGCAGCTTAACCGGGACAGGGTCCGGGGCCAACGTCCTGACTTTC.

The chain is built from TRBV28 and TRBJ1-1; 10 bases map to TRBD1. The trim removed 3 bases at V and 11 bases at J, leaving 6 bases unmatched. The CDR3 contains 13 residues. Germline loops: CDR1 MDHEN, CDR2 SYDVKM. In nucleotides, the CDR3 is TGTGCCAGCAGTTTCCGGGACAGGGGACGGGCTTTCTTT. Its translation is CASSFRDRGRAFF. Using reference TRBV28 and TRBJ1-1 for the parts outside the CDR3, the full variable domain is DVKVTQSSRYLVKRTGEKVFLECVQDMDHENMFWYRQDPGLGLRLIYFSYDVKMKEKGDIPEGYSVSREKKERFSLILESASTNQTSMYLCASSFRDRGRAFFGQGTRLTVV.

The V and J genes are TRBV11-3 and TRBJ2-3; 12 bases align to TRBD2. The CDR3 covers 19 residues. V trimming: 4 bases; J trimming: 2 bases; junction bases outside the gene matches: 13. In germline, CDR1 is SGHNT, CDR2 YENEEA. The CDR3 spells CASSSSTSGGPPPTDTQYF. The CDR3 DNA follows: TGTGCCAGCAGCTCATCGACTAGCGGGGGTCCGCCCCCCACAGATACGCAGTATTTT.

The chain links TRBV4-1 to TRBJ2-6; TRBD2 is a possible D gene (5 bases). V gave up 3 bases and J gave up 0 bases, with 9 bases separating them. Germline loops: CDR1 MGHRA, CDR2 YSYEKL. The CDR3 is 16 residues long. CDR3 DNA sequence: TGCGCCAGCAGCCAGGGAGAGGGCTCTGGGGCCAACGTCCTGACTTTC. Translated, it gives CASSQGEGSGANVLTF.

The table lists this clone with a count of one. This rearrangement joins TRBV19 to TRBJ2-5; 10 bases line up with TRBD1. Germline V gene lookup returns CDR1 LNHDA and CDR2 SQIVND (reference sequence). CDR3 length equals 15 residues. The ends lost 6 bases at V and 5 bases at J; junction bases unmatched: 9. CDR3 sequence: CASSPGQGGAETQYF. The CDR3 DNA reads TGTGCCAGTAGCCCCGGACAGGGGGGGGCGGAGACCCAGTACTTC.

This clone is a singleton in its sample. The rearrangement joins TRBV15 to TRBJ1-4; D remains ambiguous. The germline gives CDR1 LNHNV, CDR2 YYDKDF (reference sequence). The CDR3 loop spans 17 amino acids. The V and J ends lost 1 base and 0 bases respectively, with 12 bases between them. CDR3 region: CATSRGPLGPTNEKLFF. The CDR3 coding sequence is TGTGCCACCAGCAGAGGCCCCCTTGGGCCAACTAATGAAAAACTGTTTTTT.

The chain couples TRBV5-1 to TRBJ2-2; D perhaps matches TRBD2 (5 bases). Looked up from germline, CDR1 is SGHRS and CDR2 is YFSETQ. V was clipped by 4 bases and J by 1 base, with 20 bases between them. The CDR3 covers 18 residues. The CDR3 DNA sequence: TGCGCCAGCAGCCAAAGACTAAGCTACGGAAGGAACACCGGGGAGCTGTTTTTT. It encodes CASSQRLSYGRNTGELFF.

The chain combines TRBV29-1 with TRBJ1-3; no clear D. The CDR3 has 13 amino acids. V was clipped by 3 bases and J by 2 bases, with 8 bases between them. Germline CDR1 and CDR2: SQVTM and ANQGSEA. The CDR3 nucleotides are TGCAGCGTTGAGGGAGGAACTGGAAACACCATATATTTT. Encoded protein: CSVEGGTGNTIYF.

J is TRBJ2-7 and V is TRBV7-9; D not resolved. Germline V gene lookup returns CDR1 SEHNR and CDR2 FQNEAQ (reference sequence). The length of the CDR3 is 15 residues. The V gene lost 3 bases and the J gene lost 0 bases, with 12 bases spanning the gap. CDR3 region: CASSLSQVRSYEQYV. DNA for the CDR3: TGTGCCAGCAGCTTGTCGCAGGTCCGCTCCTACGAGCAGTACGTC.

The V gene is TRBV28, the J gene TRBJ2-2, with D unresolved. Trimming took 5 bases from V and 0 from J, leaving 10 bases between them. The CDR3 totals 15 residues. CDR1 is MDHEN and CDR2 is SYDVKM in the germline V gene. As DNA, the CDR3 is TGTGCCAGCAGTCCACCGGGTTCGAACACCGGGGAGCTGTTTTTT. Translation: CASSPPGSNTGELFF.

The chain has TRBV10-3 and TRBJ1-2, with D maybe TRBD1 (6 bases). V was shortened by 2 bases and J by 3 bases, with 7 bases between the two germline ends. The CDR3 has 13 amino acids. Germline V gene sequence: CDR1 ENHRY, CDR2 SYGVKD. The CDR3 nucleotides read TGTGCCATCAGTGAGCGGACAGACTATGGCTACACCTTC. This gives the protein CAISERTDYGYTF.

The V call is TRBV18, the J call TRBJ2-5, with D perhaps TRBD2 (5 bases). CDR1 is KGHSH and CDR2 is LQKENI in the germline V gene. The CDR3 has 16 residues. Trimming stripped 1 base from V and 5 bases from J, with 17 bases between. CDR3 sequence (DNA): TGTGCCAGCTCACCACAGAATTCAGGAGCGGCGGAGACCCAGTACTTC. Amino acids: CASSPQNSGAAETQYF. The full variable domain, its missing parts supplied by reference TRBV18 and TRBJ2-5, is NAGVMQNPRHLVRRRGQEARLRCSPMKGHSHVYWYRQLPEEGLKFMVYLQKENIIDESGMPKERFSAEFPKEGPSILRIQQVVRGDSAAYFCASSPQNSGAAETQYFGPGTRLLVL.

V is TRBV6-6 and J is TRBJ2-1; TRBD2 might be the D (5 bases). Germline V gene data show CDR1 as MNHNY and CDR2 as SVGAGI (reference sequence). V lost 5 bases, J lost 14 bases, and 22 bases lay in between. The CDR3 sequence is 14 residues long. The CDR3 reads CASSQAVQIGVKFF. The CDR3 DNA sequence: TGTGCCAGCAGTCAAGCGGTACAGATCGGGGTCAAGTTCTTC.

V usage is TRBV7-2 and J usage is TRBJ1-1; 8 nucleotides match TRBD1. V lost 9 bases to trimming and J lost 0 bases; unmatched junction nucleotides: 6. The CDR3 contains 14 residues. Germline-derived CDR1 and CDR2 are SGHTA and FQGNSA. The CDR3 region has the DNA TGTGCCAGTTGTGACAGGGGAGTGAACACTGAAGCTTTCTTT. Amino acid sequence: CASCDRGVNTEAFF.

The J gene is TRBJ1-2, the V gene TRBV7-9, with TRBD1 as a possible D gene (5 bases). Germline values: CDR1 SEHNR, CDR2 FQNEAQ (reference sequence). The V gene lost 0 bases and the J gene lost 4 bases, with 9 bases spanning the gap. This CDR3 region has 14 residues. In DNA form, the CDR3 reads TGTGCCAGCAGCTTAGCCAGGGCCGGCTATGGCTACACCTTC. This codes for CASSLARAGYGYTF. Full variable domain (rest looked up from reference TRBV7-9 and TRBJ1-2): DTGVSQNPRHKITKRGQNVTFRCDPISEHNRLYWYRQTLGQGPEFLTYFQNEAQLEKSRLLSDRFSAERPKGSFSTLEIQRTEQGDSAMYLCASSLARAGYGYTFGSGTRLTVV.

The chain links TRBV28 to TRBJ1-5, with D perhaps TRBD1 (6 bases). V lost 6 bases, J lost 4 bases, and 13 bases lay in between. Germline V gene lookup returns CDR1 MDHEN and CDR2 SYDVKM. This CDR3 contains 14 residues. The CDR3 loop reads CASSNTGINQPQHF. Written as DNA, the CDR3 is TGTGCCAGCAGCAATACAGGGATAAATCAGCCCCAGCATTTT.

Only a few counts were recorded for this clone. This chain uses TRBV29-1 with TRBJ2-1; 8 nucleotides align to TRBD2. Germline-derived CDR1 and CDR2 are SQVTM and ANQGSEA. V lost 4 bases, J lost 9 bases, and 5 bases stayed unmatched. The CDR3 is made up of 12 amino acids. The CDR3 region is CSVGGLVGEQFF. In DNA form, the CDR3 reads TGCAGCGTTGGGGGACTAGTTGGTGAGCAGTTCTTC.

V is TRBV18 and J is TRBJ2-7, with D tentatively TRBD1 (6 bases). CDR1 and CDR2 from the germline V gene are KGHSH and LQKENI. This CDR3 region has 14 residues. Trimming left V 2 bases short and J 6 bases short, with 14 bases between. For the CDR3, the DNA is TGTGCCAGCTCACCATCACAGGGATCGGTCGAGCAGTACGTC. Translating gives CASSPSQGSVEQYV.